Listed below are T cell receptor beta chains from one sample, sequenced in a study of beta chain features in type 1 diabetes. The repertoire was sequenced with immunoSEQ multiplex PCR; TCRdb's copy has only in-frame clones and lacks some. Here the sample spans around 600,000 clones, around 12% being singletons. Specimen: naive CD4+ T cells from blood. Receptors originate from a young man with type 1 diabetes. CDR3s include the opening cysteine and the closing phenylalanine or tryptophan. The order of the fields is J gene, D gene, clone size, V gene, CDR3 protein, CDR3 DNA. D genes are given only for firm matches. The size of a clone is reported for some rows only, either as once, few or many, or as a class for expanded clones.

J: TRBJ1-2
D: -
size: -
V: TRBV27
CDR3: CASSTPGTRGANYGYTF
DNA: TGTGCCAGCAGTACCCCCGGGACAAGGGGTGCAAACTATGGCTACACCTTC

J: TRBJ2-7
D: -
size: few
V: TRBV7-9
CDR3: CASSSQGGNEQYF
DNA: TGTGCCAGCAGCTCGCAAGGGGGGAACGAGCAGTACTTC

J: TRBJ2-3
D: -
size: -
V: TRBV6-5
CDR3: CASSYMAGGTDTQYF
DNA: TGTGCCAGCAGTTACATGGCGGGCGGGACAGATACGCAGTATTTT

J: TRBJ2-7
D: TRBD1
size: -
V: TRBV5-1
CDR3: CASSFRQGRNEQYF
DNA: TGCGCCAGCAGCTTTCGACAGGGGAGGAACGAGCAGTACTTC

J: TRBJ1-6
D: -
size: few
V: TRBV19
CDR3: CASSIVASPLHF
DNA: TGTGCCAGTAGTATAGTCGCTTCACCCCTCCACTTT

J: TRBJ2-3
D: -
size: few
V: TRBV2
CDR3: CASSSISPQDTQYF
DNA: TGTGCCAGCAGTTCTATCTCTCCCCAAGATACGCAGTATTTT

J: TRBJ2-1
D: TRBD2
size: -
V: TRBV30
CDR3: CAYSHAGTSGYNEQFF
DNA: TGTGCCTACTCCCACGCCGGGACTAGCGGCTACAATGAGCAGTTCTTC

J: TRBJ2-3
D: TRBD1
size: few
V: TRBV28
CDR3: CATRTTGEGDTQYF
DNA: TGTGCCACCAGGACGACAGGGGAAGGGGATACGCAGTATTTT

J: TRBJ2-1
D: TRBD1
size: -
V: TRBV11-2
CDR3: CASSLRDRVVNEQFF
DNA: TGTGCCAGCAGCCTCCGGGACAGGGTGGTCAATGAGCAGTTCTTC

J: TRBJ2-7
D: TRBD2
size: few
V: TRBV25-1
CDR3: CASGSGGSDEQYF
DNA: TGTGCCAGCGGAAGCGGGGGTTCCGACGAGCAGTACTTC

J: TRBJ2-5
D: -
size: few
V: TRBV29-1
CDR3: CSVAGVLKETQYF
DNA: TGCAGCGTTGCCGGCGTTTTGAAAGAGACCCAGTACTTC

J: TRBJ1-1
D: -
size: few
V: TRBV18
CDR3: CASPVGDLNTEAFF
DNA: TGTGCCAGCCCAGTGGGGGACCTGAACACTGAAGCTTTCTTT

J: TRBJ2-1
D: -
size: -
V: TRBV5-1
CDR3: CASSLAAQSGIIEQFF
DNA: TGCGCCAGCAGCTTGGCCGCCCAGAGCGGCATCATCGAGCAGTTCTTC

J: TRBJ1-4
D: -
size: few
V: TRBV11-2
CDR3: CASSFTGNEKLFF
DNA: TGTGCCAGCAGTTTTACAGGGAACGAAAAACTGTTTTTT

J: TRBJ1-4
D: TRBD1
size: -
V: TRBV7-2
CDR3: CASSLEGRTGMLNNEKLFF
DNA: TGTGCCAGCAGCTTAGAAGGCCGGACAGGCATGCTAAATAATGAAAAACTGTTTTTT

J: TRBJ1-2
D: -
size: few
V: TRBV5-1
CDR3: CASSLSSVGKGVSTVSYGYTF
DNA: TGCGCCAGCAGCTTGTCGTCCGTTGGGAAAGGGGTCTCCACCGTCTCGTATGGCTACACCTTC

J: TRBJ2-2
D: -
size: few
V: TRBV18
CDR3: CASSPRSADGELFF
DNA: TGTGCCAGCTCACCACGTTCAGCAGACGGGGAGCTGTTTTTT

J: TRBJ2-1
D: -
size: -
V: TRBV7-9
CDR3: CASSFRGTAGEQFF
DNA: TGTGCCAGCAGCTTTAGGGGTACCGCCGGTGAGCAGTTCTTC

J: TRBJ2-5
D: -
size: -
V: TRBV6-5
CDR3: CASSTVGTQYF
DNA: TGTGCCAGCAGTACAGTGGGAACCCAGTACTTC

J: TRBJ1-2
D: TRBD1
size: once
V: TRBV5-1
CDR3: CASSSYDREYYGYTF
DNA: TGCGCCAGCAGCTCCTATGACAGGGAGTACTATGGCTACACCTTC

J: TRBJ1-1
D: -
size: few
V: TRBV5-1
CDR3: CASSLEPLNTEAFF
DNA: TGCGCCAGCAGCTTGGAACCTTTGAACACTGAAGCTTTCTTT

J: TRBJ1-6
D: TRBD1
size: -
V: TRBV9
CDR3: CASSVLQGPNSPLHF
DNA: TGTGCCAGCAGCGTCTTACAGGGGCCAAATTCACCCCTCCACTTT

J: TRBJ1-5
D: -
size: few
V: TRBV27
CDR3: CASNRGAWDQPQHF
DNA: TGTGCCAGCAATAGGGGCGCCTGGGATCAGCCCCAGCATTTT

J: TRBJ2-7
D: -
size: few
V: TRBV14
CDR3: CASSQDPRGNFAYEQYF
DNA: TGTGCCAGCAGCCAAGATCCCCGAGGGAATTTTGCCTACGAGCAGTACTTC

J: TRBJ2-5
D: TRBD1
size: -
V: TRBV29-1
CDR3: CSVDLRQGARETQYF
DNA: TGCAGCGTTGATTTGCGACAGGGGGCGAGGGAGACCCAGTACTTC

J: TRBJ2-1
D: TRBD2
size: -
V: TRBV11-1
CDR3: CASRIGGEDEQFF
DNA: TGTGCCAGCAGGATCGGGGGGGAGGATGAGCAGTTCTTC

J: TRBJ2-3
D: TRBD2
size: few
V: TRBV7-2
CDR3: CASSLSGTSGADTQYF
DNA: TGTGCCAGCAGCCTTTCCGGGACTAGCGGGGCAGATACGCAGTATTTT

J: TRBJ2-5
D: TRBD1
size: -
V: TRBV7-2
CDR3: CASCLNPGQGGEETQYF
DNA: TGTGCCAGCTGTCTAAACCCGGGACAGGGCGGAGAAGAGACCCAGTACTTC

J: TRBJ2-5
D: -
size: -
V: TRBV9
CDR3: CASSFSGTGGETQYF
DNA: TGTGCCAGCAGCTTCTCCGGGACCGGCGGGGAGACCCAGTACTTC

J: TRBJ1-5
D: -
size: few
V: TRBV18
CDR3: CASSLLKGFNQPQHF
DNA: TGTGCCAGCTCACTTCTTAAAGGATTCAATCAGCCCCAGCATTTT

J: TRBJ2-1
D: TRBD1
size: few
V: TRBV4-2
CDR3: CAVGDSYNEQFF
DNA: TGTGCCGTTGGGGACAGCTACAATGAGCAGTTCTTC

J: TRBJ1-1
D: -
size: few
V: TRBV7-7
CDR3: CASSFPSNRDDTEAFF
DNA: TGTGCTAGCAGCTTCCCTTCCAACAGGGACGACACTGAAGCTTTCTTT

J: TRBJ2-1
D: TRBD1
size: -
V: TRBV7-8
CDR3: CASSLGTGVFF
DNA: TGTGCCAGCAGCCTAGGGACAGGGGTTTTCTTC

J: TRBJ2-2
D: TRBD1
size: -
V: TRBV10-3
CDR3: CAISESTGQGNTGELFF
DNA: TGTGCCATCAGTGAGTCGACGGGACAGGGGAACACCGGGGAGCTGTTTTTT

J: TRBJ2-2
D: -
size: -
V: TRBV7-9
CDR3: CASSVSQGANTGELFF
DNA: TGTGCCAGCAGCGTTTCGCAGGGCGCGAACACCGGGGAGCTGTTTTTT

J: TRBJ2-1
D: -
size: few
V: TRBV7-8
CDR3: CASSLVHEQFF
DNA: TGTGCCAGCAGCTTAGTCCATGAGCAGTTCTTC

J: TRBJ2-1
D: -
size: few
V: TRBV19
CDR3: CASKSGAFYNEQFF
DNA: TGTGCCAGTAAATCAGGGGCATTCTACAATGAGCAGTTCTTC

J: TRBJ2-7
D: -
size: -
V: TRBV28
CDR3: CASSAEGTASYEQYF
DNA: TGTGCCAGCAGCGCTGAGGGGACCGCCTCCTACGAGCAGTACTTC

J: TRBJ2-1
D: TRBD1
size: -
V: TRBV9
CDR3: CASSPRTGVNEQFF
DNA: TGTGCCAGCAGCCCCCGGACAGGGGTGAATGAGCAGTTCTTC

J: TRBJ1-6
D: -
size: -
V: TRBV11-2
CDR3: CASSSPRGSPLHF
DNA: TGTGCCAGCAGCTCCCCCCGCGGGTCACCCCTCCACTTT

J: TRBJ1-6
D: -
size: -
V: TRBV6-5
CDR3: CASSYTGTPPLHF
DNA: TGTGCCAGCAGTTACACCGGTACGCCACCCCTCCACTTT

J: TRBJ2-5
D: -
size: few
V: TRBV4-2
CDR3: CASSQDLEGGLQTQYF
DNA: TGTGCCAGCAGCCAAGATCTGGAAGGGGGTCTACAGACCCAGTACTTC

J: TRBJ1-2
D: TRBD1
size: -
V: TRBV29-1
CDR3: CSVWTGDYGYTF
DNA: TGCAGCGTGTGGACAGGTGACTATGGCTACACCTTC